Below are 15 T cell receptor beta chains sequenced from a single sample in a study of T cells in Graves' hyperthyroidism and ophthalmopathy. Amplified regions were TCR beta CDR3 sequences from RNA transcripts. With the HTBI primer set, the TCR CDR3 went through a first round of RT-PCR. MiXCR, applied by TCRdb to the multiplex PCR reads, yields one record per CDR3 protein. The sample lists fewer than 650,000 distinct CDR3 sequences, approximately 13% occurring once. The sequenced sample was blood. All receptors derive from a woman aged 25 to 39 with Graves' hyperthyroidism that later progressed to Graves' ophthalmopathy.

The CDR3: CASSLGPGSGSLYNEQFF. The DNA of the CDR3 is TGTGCCAGCAGCTTAGGCCCAGGGAGCGGGAGCCTCTACAATGAGCAGTTCTTC. The chain carries TRBV7-3 and TRBJ2-1; the match to TRBD2 covers 8 bases. The V gene end was trimmed by 2 bases and the J gene end by 3 bases; junction bases not matched to a gene: 12. Germline CDR1 is SGHTA and CDR2 is FQGTGA. CDR3 length: 18 residues.

Many counts were recorded for this clonotype. This rearrangement joins TRBV11-2 to TRBJ2-7; D gene ambiguous. Germline assignment: CDR1 SGHAT and CDR2 FQNNGV. The CDR3 spans 13 residues. The V end was cut by 3 bases, the J end by 5 bases, with 11 bases between. CDR3 coding DNA: TGTGCCAGCAGCTTCTTCTTGAGCCACGAGCAGTACTTC. It encodes CASSFFLSHEQYF.

This clonotype showed up many times. The gene calls are TRBV12-3 or TRBV12-4 and TRBJ1-1; 7 nucleotides agree with TRBD1. V dropped 1 base and J dropped 4; count of bases not matched to a gene: 6. The CDR3 is 15 amino acids. The CDR3: CASSLGERTGTEAFF. The CDR3 DNA reads TGTGCCAGCAGTTTAGGGGAGAGGACAGGCACTGAAGCTTTCTTT.

This clonotype appeared a few times. A read error may account for a junction end that differs from germline. This chain links TRBV19 with TRBJ2-3; D gene unclear. The CDR3 spans 12 residues. Germline V gene lookup returns CDR1 LNHDA and CDR2 SQIVND (reference sequence). CDR3 residues: CTSSTLTDTQYF. The CDR3 nucleotides read TGTACCAGTAGTACCTTGACAGATACGCAGTATTTT.

This clonotype has at least ten counts. The CDR3 region is CASSLARTGLKETQYF. DNA of the CDR3: TGTGCCAGCAGCTTGGCCCGGACAGGTTTAAAAGAGACCCAGTACTTC. The V and J genes are TRBV5-6 and TRBJ2-5; 7 bases fit TRBD1. The CDR3 has 16 residues. V was clipped by 0 bases and J by 3 bases; unmatched bases: 8. The germline CDR1 and CDR2 sequences are SGHDT and YYEEEE.

Many counts were recorded for this clonotype. This chain links TRBV30 with TRBJ2-1, with D possibly TRBD1 on 6 matching bases. The CDR3 sequence is 14 residues long. Trimming stripped 2 bases from V and 3 bases from J, with 11 bases between. CDR1 and CDR2 from the germline V gene are GTSNPN and SVGIG (reference sequence). The CDR3 DNA is TGTGCCTGGAGTCGAGGACAGAGCTACAATGAGCAGTTCTTC. Protein product: CAWSRGQSYNEQFF.

This clonotype was seen ten or more times. The chain recombines TRBV7-3 with TRBJ2-4, with D perhaps assigned TRBD1 or TRBD2 (7 bases each). From germline, CDR1 is SGHTA and CDR2 FQGTGA. V was shortened by 5 bases and J by 9 bases, with 20 bases between the two germline ends. The CDR3 consists of 15 residues. CDR3 sequence: CASSAGGGTLGIQYF. The CDR3 nucleotides are TGTGCCAGCAGCGCAGGGGGGGGTACCCTGGGCATTCAGTACTTC. Based on the CDR3 plus reference TRBV7-3 and TRBJ2-4, the full variable domain is GAGVSQTPSNKVTEKGKYVELRCDPISGHTALYWYRQSLGQGPEFLIYFQGTGAADDSGLPNDRFFAVRPEGSVSTLKIQRTERGDSAVYLCASSAGGGTLGIQYFGAGTRLSVL.

This clonotype has a count of ten or more. This CDR3 is CSAGTGVTEAFF. DNA of the CDR3: TGCAGTGCCGGGACAGGGGTCACTGAAGCTTTCTTT. This chain links TRBV20-1 with TRBJ1-1; 10 bases agree with TRBD1. V trimming: 6 bases; J trimming: 4 bases; junction bases outside the gene matches: 2. This CDR3 has 12 amino acids. CDR1 DFQATT and CDR2 SNEGSKA come from the germline V gene (reference sequence).

This clonotype was recorded many times. The J gene is TRBJ1-1, the V gene TRBV5-1; D is perhaps TRBD1 (6 bases). This CDR3 is built from 14 residues. Germline loops: CDR1 SGHRS, CDR2 YFSETQ. The V end was cut by 2 bases, the J end by 3 bases, with 11 bases between. CDR3 DNA: TGCGCCAGCAGCTTTCAGGGGTTTGACACTGAAGCTTTCTTT. This encodes CASSFQGFDTEAFF.

This clonotype showed up many times. This chain links TRBV24-1 with TRBJ2-5; D call uncertain. This CDR3 comprises 14 residues. Trimming cost V 6 bases and J 2 bases, with 12 bases left between them. The germline CDR1 and CDR2 sequences are KGHDR and SFDVKD. Written as DNA, the CDR3 is TGTGCCACCAGTTCCCTCGGCCATCAAGAGACCCAGTACTTC. This translates into CATSSLGHQETQYF.

This clonotype was seen repeatedly, ten times or more. This chain uses TRBV28 with TRBJ2-6; D is unclear. Per the germline V gene, CDR1 is MDHEN and CDR2 is SYDVKM. CDR3 length: 14 amino acids. V was clipped by 6 bases and J by 0 bases, with 6 bases between them. The DNA of the CDR3 is TGTGCCAGCAGCCGAAGCTCTGGGGCCAACGTCCTGACTTTC. Protein sequence: CASSRSSGANVLTF. Full variable domain (missing parts from reference TRBV28 and TRBJ2-6): DVKVTQSSRYLVKRTGEKVFLECVQDMDHENMFWYRQDPGLGLRLIYFSYDVKMKEKGDIPEGYSVSREKKERFSLILESASTNQTSMYLCASSRSSGANVLTFGAGSRLTVL.

This clonotype was detected many times. The chain carries TRBV19 and TRBJ1-5; TRBD1 agrees at 10 bases. With 4 bases clipped from V and 6 bases from J, the junction kept 9 bases outside the gene matches. The CDR3 has 16 residues. Germline CDR1 is LNHDA and CDR2 is SQIVND (reference sequence). The CDR3 spells CASSTPTGGEGQPQHF. CDR3 DNA: TGTGCCAGTAGTACCCCGACAGGGGGCGAGGGTCAGCCCCAGCATTTT. Combining the CDR3 with reference TRBV19 and TRBJ1-5 gives the whole variable domain DGGITQSPKYLFRKEGQNVTLSCEQNLNHDAMYWYRQDPGQGLRLIYYSQIVNDFQKGDIAEGYSVSREKKESFPLTVTSAQKNPTAFYLCASSTPTGGEGQPQHFGDGTRLSIL.

The chain couples TRBV5-1 to TRBJ2-7; 9 bases agree with TRBD1. This CDR3 has 13 residues. The J segment lost 0 bases and the V segment lost 5 bases, leaving 0 bases of the junction unmatched. Germline loops: CDR1 SGHRS, CDR2 YFSETQ. The CDR3 spells CASRQGASYEQYF. The DNA for the CDR3 is TGCGCCAGCAGACAGGGGGCCTCCTACGAGCAGTACTTC.

This clonotype was counted at least ten times. The rearrangement uses TRBV5-1 and TRBJ2-7; 8 nucleotides align to TRBD1. Germline lookup yields CDR1 SGHRS and CDR2 YFSETQ. With V trimmed by 8 bases and J by 2 bases, 15 bases remained unmatched. CDR3 length: 16 amino acids. In nucleotides, the CDR3 is TGCGCCAGGGAGGGCCTACAGACAGGGGCGCCCTACGAGCAGTACTTC. As protein: CAREGLQTGAPYEQYF.

The gene calls are TRBV11-2 and TRBJ2-5; 13 positions agree with TRBD2. The J segment lost 5 bases and the V segment lost 1 base, leaving 10 bases of the junction unmatched. The CDR3 has 18 amino acids. Germline CDR1 reads SGHAT; CDR2 reads FQNNGV. The CDR3 nucleotides are TGTGCCAGCAGCTTAGGTCTCACTAGCGGGAGGGCCGGGGAGACCCAGTACTTC. Protein: CASSLGLTSGRAGETQYF.